The clone carrying this T cell receptor beta chain was seen just once. Only in-frame clones appear in the TCRdb table, and some are missing; sequencing was by immunoSEQ multiplex PCR. The repertoire consists of under 1,100,000 clones, with approximately 68% occurring once and the leading ten covering about 1.5%. The data were obtained in a study of shared clonotypes between healthy human individuals. V was cut by 3 bases and J by 8 bases, with 16 bases left in between. CDR3 length: 14 residues. Germline assignment: CDR1 SNHLY and CDR2 FYNNEI. The study drew its donors from healthy HIV-negative adults without recent acute infections or vaccinations.

The sequencing input was memory CD4+ T cells sorted from blood. The subset denotes: CD45RA-negative fraction. The chain carries TRBV2 and TRBJ1-2; unclear D gene. The receptor was isolated from a man in his late teens or twenties in good health. The CDR3 loop reads CASSDFGPSWGYTF. CDR3 DNA: TGTGCCAGCAGTGATTTCGGGCCTAGCTGGGGCTACACCTTC.